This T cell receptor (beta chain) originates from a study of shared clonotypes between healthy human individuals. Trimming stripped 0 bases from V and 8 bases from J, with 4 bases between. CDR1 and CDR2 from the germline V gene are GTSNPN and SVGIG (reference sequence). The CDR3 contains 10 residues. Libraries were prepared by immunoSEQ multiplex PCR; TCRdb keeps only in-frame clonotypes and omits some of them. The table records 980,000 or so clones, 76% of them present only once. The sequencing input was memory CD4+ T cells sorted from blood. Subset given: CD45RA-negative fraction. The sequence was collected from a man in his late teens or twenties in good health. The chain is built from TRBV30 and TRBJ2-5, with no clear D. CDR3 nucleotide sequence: TGTGCCTGGAGTGTGTCTACCCAGTACTTC. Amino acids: CAWSVSTQYF.